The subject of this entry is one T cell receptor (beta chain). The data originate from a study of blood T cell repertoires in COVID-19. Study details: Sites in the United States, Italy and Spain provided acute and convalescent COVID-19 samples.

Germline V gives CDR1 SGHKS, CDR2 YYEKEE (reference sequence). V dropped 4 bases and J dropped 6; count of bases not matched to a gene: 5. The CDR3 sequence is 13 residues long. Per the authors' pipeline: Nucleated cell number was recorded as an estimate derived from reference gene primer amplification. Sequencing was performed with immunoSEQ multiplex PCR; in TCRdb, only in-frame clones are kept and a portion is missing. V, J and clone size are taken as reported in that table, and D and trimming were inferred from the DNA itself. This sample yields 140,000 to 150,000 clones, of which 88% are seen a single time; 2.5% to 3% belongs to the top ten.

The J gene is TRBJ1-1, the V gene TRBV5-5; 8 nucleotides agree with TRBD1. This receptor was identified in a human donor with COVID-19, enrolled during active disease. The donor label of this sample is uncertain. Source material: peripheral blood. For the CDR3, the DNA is TGTGCCAGCAGCGGGGGACAGGTTGCTGAAGCTTTCTTT. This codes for CASSGGQVAEAFF.